A single sample gave rise to the 11 T cell receptor beta chains below, sequenced in a study of shared clonotypes between healthy human individuals. Libraries were prepared by immunoSEQ multiplex PCR; TCRdb keeps only in-frame clonotypes and omits some of them. Of roughly 2,500,000 clones listed, more than 85% are singletons. The source material was naive CD4+ T cells from PBMCs. Subset defined: CD45RA+ positively selected. The receptors were gathered from a man younger than 35 in good health. Some clones in this sample may be carry-over from other donors' samples.

The chain uses TRBV15 and TRBJ1-4; the D gene is possibly TRBD1 (6 bases). Trimming took off 0 bases at V and 8 bases at J, with 10 bases between the two ends. This CDR3 has 14 amino acids. Germline-derived CDR1 and CDR2 are LNHNV and YYDKDF (reference sequence). The CDR3 coding sequence is TGTGCCACCAGCAGAGATCCCGGACAGGAAAAACTGTTTTTT. This gives the protein CATSRDPGQEKLFF.

The chain joins TRBV4-1 to TRBJ2-1; 7 bases are shared with TRBD2. This CDR3 is 17 amino acids long. CDR1 is MGHRA, CDR2 YSYEKL, per germline. V dropped 0 bases and J dropped 0; count of bases not matched to a gene: 5. Here the CDR3 reads CASSQEGGGSSYNEQFF. Written as DNA, the CDR3 is TGCGCCAGCAGCCAAGAAGGAGGCGGGAGCTCCTACAATGAGCAGTTCTTC.

The V and J genes are TRBV19 and TRBJ1-5, with D possibly TRBD1 on 5 matching bases. Germline V gene data show CDR1 as LNHDA and CDR2 as SQIVND (reference sequence). Trimming took off 3 bases at V and 3 bases at J, with 9 bases between the two ends. The CDR3 sequence is 14 residues long. CDR3 in DNA: TGTGCCAGTAGTATGAGACAGACCAATCAGCCCCAGCATTTT. Its translation: CASSMRQTNQPQHF.

About this clone itself: This CDR3 is also generated by other DNA sequences in the sample. The chain recombines TRBV5-1 with TRBJ2-7; tentatively, D is TRBD1 (5 bases). The germline V gene has CDR1 SGHRS and CDR2 YFSETQ. The V end lost 1 base, the J end lost 5 bases, and 7 bases lay between the germline ends. The CDR3 consists of 12 residues. CDR3 amino acids: CASSLQGNEQYF. The CDR3 nucleotides are TGCGCCAGCAGCTTGCAGGGAAACGAGCAGTACTTC.

This rearrangement joins TRBV7-9 to TRBJ2-3, with TRBD2 matching 10 bases. After removal of 7 bases from V and 6 bases from J, the junction contained 10 bases not matched to a gene. The CDR3 sequence is 15 residues long. CDR1 is SEHNR, CDR2 FQNEAQ, per germline (reference sequence). The CDR3 reads CASIPGLASSDTQYF. CDR3 bases: TGTGCCAGCATCCCGGGACTAGCGAGCTCGGATACGCAGTATTTT.

The chain has TRBV6-4 and TRBJ1-5; 12 nucleotides agree with TRBD1. Per the germline V gene, CDR1 is MRHNA and CDR2 is SNTAGT. The CDR3 has 16 amino acids. The V segment lost 5 bases and the J segment 7 bases; nucleotides outside the gene matches: 9. The CDR3 region is CASSTNPGQGAQPQHF. CDR3 bases: TGTGCCAGCAGTACCAATCCGGGACAGGGGGCCCAGCCCCAGCATTTT.

This rearrangement joins TRBV29-1 to TRBJ2-3; TRBD1 matches 7 bases. Germline V gene sequence: CDR1 SQVTM, CDR2 ANQGSEA. The CDR3 sequence is 14 residues long. The trim removed 4 bases at V and 0 bases at J, leaving 4 bases unmatched. The CDR3 DNA follows: TGCAGCGTTGCTCAGGGGGTCAGCACAGATACGCAGTATTTT. Translated, it gives CSVAQGVSTDTQYF.

J is TRBJ2-1 and V is TRBV25-1, with D perhaps assigned TRBD1 or TRBD2 (6 bases each). The germline gives CDR1 MGHDK, CDR2 SYGVNS. V was shortened by 2 bases and J by 5 bases, with 13 bases between the two germline ends. This CDR3 region has 15 residues. The CDR3 sequence is CASSEPRGGDNEQFF. CDR3 DNA: TGTGCCAGCAGTGAACCCAGGGGCGGGGACAATGAGCAGTTCTTC.

This chain joins TRBV6-4 and TRBJ2-7, with D possibly called TRBD1 or TRBD2 (5 bases each). Germline loops: CDR1 MRHNA, CDR2 SNTAGT. This CDR3 region has 14 residues. Trimming removed 7 bases from V and 4 bases from J, with 17 bases in between. The DNA for the CDR3 is TGTGCCAGCACCGAGGGGTCCAGGGAATACGAGCAGTACTTC. It translates to CASTEGSREYEQYF.

The chain is built from TRBV9 and TRBJ2-7; D is perhaps TRBD1 (5 bases). The CDR3 extends over 13 amino acids. V lost 4 bases to trimming and J lost 7 bases, with 15 bases between them. Germline V gene lookup returns CDR1 SGDLS and CDR2 YYNGEE. In nucleotides, the CDR3 is TGTGCCAGCAGCTTATCCTCGGCAGGGGAGCAGTACTTC. Its translation: CASSLSSAGEQYF.

J is TRBJ2-1 and V is TRBV6-5; no reliable D call. From germline, CDR1 is MNHEY and CDR2 SVGAGI. The CDR3 consists of 15 residues. V lost 6 bases, J lost 6 bases, and 18 bases lay in between. CDR3 sequence (DNA): TGTGCCAGCAGCTACCGACCCCATGATGGCAATGAGCAGTTCTTC. Its translation is CASSYRPHDGNEQFF.